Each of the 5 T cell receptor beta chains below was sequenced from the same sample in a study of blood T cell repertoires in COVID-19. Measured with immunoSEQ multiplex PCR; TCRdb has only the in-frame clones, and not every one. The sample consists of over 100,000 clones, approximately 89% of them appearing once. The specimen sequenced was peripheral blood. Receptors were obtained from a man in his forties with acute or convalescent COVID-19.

CDR3 residues: CASSFQPGAGSPLHF. CDR3 bases: TGTGCCAGCAGCTTTCAGCCGGGTGCGGGCTCACCCCTCCACTTT. This chain joins TRBV5-5 and TRBJ1-6; D uncertain. V was shortened by 2 bases and J by 10 bases, with 16 bases between the two germline ends. The CDR3 is made up of 15 amino acids. The germline V gene has CDR1 SGHKS and CDR2 YYEKEE (reference sequence).

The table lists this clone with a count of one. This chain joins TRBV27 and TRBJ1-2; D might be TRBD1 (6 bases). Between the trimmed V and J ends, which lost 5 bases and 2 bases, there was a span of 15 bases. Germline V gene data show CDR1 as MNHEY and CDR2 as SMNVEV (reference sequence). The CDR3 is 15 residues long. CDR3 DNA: TGTGCCAGCAGTGCCGGACAGACATTCAACTATGGCTACACCTTC. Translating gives CASSAGQTFNYGYTF.

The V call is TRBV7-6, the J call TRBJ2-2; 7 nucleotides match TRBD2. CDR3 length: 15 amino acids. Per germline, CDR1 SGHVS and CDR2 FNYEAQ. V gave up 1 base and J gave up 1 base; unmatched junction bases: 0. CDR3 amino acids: CASSLGGGNTGELFF. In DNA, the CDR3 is TGTGCCAGCAGCTTAGGCGGGGGGAACACCGGGGAGCTGTTTTTT.

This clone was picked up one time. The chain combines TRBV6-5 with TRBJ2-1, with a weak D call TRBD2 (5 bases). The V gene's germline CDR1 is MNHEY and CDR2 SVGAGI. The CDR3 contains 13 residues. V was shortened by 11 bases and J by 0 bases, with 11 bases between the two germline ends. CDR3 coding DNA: TGTGCCGCTAAGCGGAGCTCCTACAATGAGCAGTTCTTC. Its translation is CAAKRSSYNEQFF.

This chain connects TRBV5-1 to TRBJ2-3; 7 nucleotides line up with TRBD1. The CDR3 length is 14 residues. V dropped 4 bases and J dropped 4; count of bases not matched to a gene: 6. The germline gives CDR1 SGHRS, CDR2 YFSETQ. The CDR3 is CASSTQGVSDTQYF. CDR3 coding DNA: TGCGCCAGCAGCACGCAGGGGGTATCAGATACGCAGTATTTT.